A selection of T cell receptor beta chains follows, all from one sample in a study of OX40 agonist ivuxolimab in advanced cancers. TCRdb's copy holds only in-frame clones and misses some; the assay was immunoSEQ multiplex PCR. The table lists about 48,000 clones, less than 85% of them singletons, with approximately 2% in the top ten. The sequenced sample was CD4+ or CD8+ T cells sorted from blood, obtained in a trial of the OX40 agonist ivuxolimab. Receptors were obtained from an adult with an advanced solid tumor such as melanoma, head and neck, liver or kidney cancer. Both conserved end residues are part of each CDR3. The D gene is left open where the match is weak. Clone size is shown for a subset of rows, as once, few, many or a class of expanded clone.

D gene: TRBD1
J gene: TRBJ1-1
V gene: TRBV11-2
clone size: once
CDR3 DNA: TGTGCCAGCAGCTTACAGGGGGCGTGGAACACTGAAGCTTTCTTT
CDR3 protein: CASSLQGAWNTEAFF

D gene: TRBD1
J gene: TRBJ2-2
V gene: TRBV27
clone size: .
CDR3 DNA: TGTGCCAGCAGCCCCCGACAGGGGTTCACCGGGGAGCTGTTTTTT
CDR3 protein: CASSPRQGFTGELFF

D gene: .
J gene: TRBJ1-1
V gene: TRBV29-1
clone size: .
CDR3 DNA: TGCAGCGTGACACCCCGGGAGAACACTGAAGCTTTCTTT
CDR3 protein: CSVTPRENTEAFF

D gene: TRBD1
J gene: TRBJ1-1
V gene: TRBV5-1
clone size: .
CDR3 DNA: TGCGCCAGCAGCCTGGTCACAGGGGGCACTGAAGCTTTCTTT
CDR3 protein: CASSLVTGGTEAFF

D gene: .
J gene: TRBJ2-3
V gene: TRBV6-5
clone size: .
CDR3 DNA: TGTGCCAGCAGTTACAGGGAAGGAGATACGCAGTATTTT
CDR3 protein: CASSYREGDTQYF

D gene: .
J gene: TRBJ1-6
V gene: TRBV27
clone size: .
CDR3 DNA: TGTGCCAGCAGTTTTCTAGATTCACCCCTCCACTTT
CDR3 protein: CASSFLDSPLHF

D gene: .
J gene: TRBJ2-3
V gene: TRBV29-1
clone size: .
CDR3 DNA: TGCAGCGTTGATTACCCCCCCGGGACAGATACGCAGTATTTT
CDR3 protein: CSVDYPPGTDTQYF

D gene: TRBD1
J gene: TRBJ1-1
V gene: TRBV23-1
clone size: .
CDR3 DNA: TGCGCCAGCAGTCGGGGGACAGGCAACACTGAAGCTTTCTTT
CDR3 protein: CASSRGTGNTEAFF

D gene: TRBD1
J gene: TRBJ1-6
V gene: TRBV7-9
clone size: .
CDR3 DNA: TGTGCCAGCAGCCCCCGACAGGGCAATAATTCACCCCTCCACTTT
CDR3 protein: CASSPRQGNNSPLHF

D gene: .
J gene: TRBJ2-1
V gene: TRBV4-3
clone size: few
CDR3 DNA: TGCGCCAGCAGCGCGAATGGACCATACAATGAGCAGTTCTTC
CDR3 protein: CASSANGPYNEQFF